This T cell receptor (beta chain) was profiled in a study of blood T cells in healthy people across ages. Each donor had roughly 10 milliliters of peripheral blood drawn. Total RNA was extracted at no less than 6 micrograms per sample. Using a J-beta primer mix together with a sample-barcoded 5' primer, a second PCR was run for roughly 6 to 11 cycles. Every sample gave at least 3 million paired-end reads containing CDR3. TCRdb itself ran the 5' RACE reads through MiXCR, one entry per CDR3 protein. Here the sample spans roughly 1,300,000 distinct CDR3 sequences, approximately 59% being singletons. The CDR3 covers 11 residues. Germline V gene data show CDR1 as SGHNT and CDR2 as YENEEA. V was trimmed by 4 bases and J by 12 bases, leaving 10 bases between them.

This TCR was sampled from a man aged 18 to 30 in good health. This chain links TRBV11-3 with TRBJ2-1; no firm D call. Material for sequencing was blood. CDR3 sequence reads: CASSSGRVQFF. DNA for the CDR3: TGTGCCAGCAGCTCAGGACGAGTGCAGTTCTTC. Combining the CDR3 with reference TRBV11-3 and TRBJ2-1 gives the whole variable domain EAGVVQSPRYKIIEKKQPVAFWCNPISGHNTLYWYLQNLGQGPELLIRYENEEAVDDSQLPKDRFSAERLKGVDSTLKIQPAELGDSAVYLCASSSGRVQFFGPGTRLTVL.